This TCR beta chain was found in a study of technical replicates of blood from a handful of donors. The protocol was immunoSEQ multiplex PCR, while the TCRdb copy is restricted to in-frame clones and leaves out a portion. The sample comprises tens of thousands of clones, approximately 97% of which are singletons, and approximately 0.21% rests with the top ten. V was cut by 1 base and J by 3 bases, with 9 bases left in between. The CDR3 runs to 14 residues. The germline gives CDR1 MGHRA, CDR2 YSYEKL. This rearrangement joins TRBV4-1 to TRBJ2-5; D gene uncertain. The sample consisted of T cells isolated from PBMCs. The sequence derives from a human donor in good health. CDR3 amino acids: CASSQAPQKETQYF. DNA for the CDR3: TGCGCCAGCAGCCAAGCTCCCCAGAAAGAGACCCAGTACTTC.